Shown below are 9 T cell receptor beta chains from a single sample sequenced in a study of early T cells in non-severe SARS-CoV-2 infection. Using its own MiXCR run on the 5' RACE reads, TCRdb lists one record per CDR3 protein. The sample has about 99,000 distinct CDR3 sequences, 16% seen once; the top ten hold roughly 1.2%. Sequencing was performed on whole blood. These receptors were taken from an adult who was a healthcare worker with PCR-confirmed SARS-CoV-2 infection or an uninfected control (not recorded which).

This clonotype was recorded only once. The chain couples TRBV20-1 to TRBJ1-1, with D possibly TRBD1 on 5 matching bases. V dropped 0 bases and J dropped 7 bases, with 15 bases sitting between them. The CDR3 has 14 amino acids. Germline V gene sequence: CDR1 DFQATT, CDR2 SNEGSKA (reference sequence). The CDR3 spells CSARDRRGRDEAFF. Written as DNA, the CDR3 is TGCAGTGCTAGAGATCGGCGGGGCAGGGATGAAGCTTTCTTT.

This clonotype was observed a few times. The chain couples TRBV5-5 to TRBJ2-3; D might be TRBD1 or TRBD2, each matching 5 bases. Trimming took off 0 bases at V and 1 base at J, with 15 bases between the two ends. The CDR3 consists of 17 residues. Germline V gene sequence: CDR1 SGHKS, CDR2 YYEKEE (reference sequence). CDR3 region: CASSLEAPGGGTDTQYF. In nucleotides, the CDR3 is TGTGCCAGCAGCTTGGAGGCTCCTGGGGGAGGCACAGATACGCAGTATTTT.

This clonotype was seen only a few times. V and J are TRBV12-3 or TRBV12-4 and TRBJ2-3, with a weak D call TRBD2 (5 bases). The CDR3 runs 16 residues. Trimming removed 0 bases from V and 6 bases from J, with 16 bases in between. DNA for the CDR3: TGTGCCAGCAGTTTAGCGAGCGGCAATAGGGTGGATACGCAGTATTTT. Its translation is CASSLASGNRVDTQYF.

A few counts support this clonotype. The V call is TRBV6-2 or TRBV6-3, the J call TRBJ1-5; D might be TRBD1 (5 bases). V lost 2 bases and J lost 6, with 11 bases in between. The CDR3 runs 14 residues. CDR1 is MNHEY, CDR2 SVGEGT, per germline. The CDR3 loop reads CASSYGTSGQPQHF. The CDR3 bases are TGTGCCAGCAGTTACGGGACGAGTGGTCAGCCCCAGCATTTT.

This clonotype was seen more than once but under ten times. The chain combines TRBV7-2 with TRBJ2-1; 9 nucleotides line up with TRBD2. After removal of 1 base from V and 0 bases from J, the junction contained 16 bases not matched to a gene. This CDR3 has 21 amino acids. CDR1 and CDR2 from the germline V gene are SGHTA and FQGNSA. The chain's CDR3 is CASSLEPPESSGKASYNEQFF. The CDR3 region has the DNA TGTGCCAGCAGCTTAGAACCCCCTGAATCTAGCGGGAAGGCCTCCTACAATGAGCAGTTCTTC.

A single count supports this clonotype. This rearrangement joins TRBV27 to TRBJ1-1; no clear D gene. V shed 0 bases and J shed 1 base, with 9 bases lying between them. Germline loops: CDR1 MNHEY, CDR2 SMNVEV (reference sequence). The CDR3 extends over 15 amino acids. CDR3 loop: CASSLSPTANTEAFF. CDR3 bases: TGTGCCAGCAGTTTATCCCCGACGGCGAACACTGAAGCTTTCTTT.

This clonotype was counted many times. This sequence joins TRBV11-2 and TRBJ2-3; 8 bases match TRBD2. From germline, CDR1 is SGHAT and CDR2 FQNNGV. The length of the CDR3 is 18 residues. Trimming removed 6 bases from V and 1 base from J; junction bases left unmatched: 15. CDR3 amino acids: CASRTPGGRRPGTDTQYF. In DNA, the CDR3 is TGTGCCAGCAGGACGCCCGGCGGGAGGCGCCCTGGCACAGATACGCAGTATTTT. Drawing the rest from reference TRBV11-2 and TRBJ2-3, the complete variable domain is EAGVAQSPRYKIIEKRQSVAFWCNPISGHATLYWYQQILGQGPKLLIQFQNNGVVDDSQLPKDRFSAERLKGVDSTLKIQPAKLEDSAVYLCASRTPGGRRPGTDTQYFGPGTRLTVL.

The V gene is TRBV10-3, the J gene TRBJ2-1; TRBD2 aligns across 10 bases. Germline values: CDR1 ENHRY, CDR2 SYGVKD. The CDR3 contains 14 residues. Trimming at V came to 9 bases and at J to 4 bases, leaving 6 bases not matched to a gene. In DNA form, the CDR3 reads TGTGCCATTAGGGGACTAGCGCGGTACAATGAGCAGTTCTTC. It codes for CAIRGLARYNEQFF.

The chain recombines TRBV12-3 or TRBV12-4 with TRBJ1-5; D unclear. V lost 6 bases and J 9 bases, leaving 12 bases between the germline ends. The CDR3 is 12 residues long. Here the CDR3 DNA reads TGTGCCAGCAGCTCCGGCCCGGGGCCCCAGCATTTT. Protein: CASSSGPGPQHF.